This T cell receptor beta chain was sequenced during a study of T cell repertoires in cytomegalovirus infection. Across the whole study: CMV epitopes in the study were HLA-C-restricted (recently identified) and HLA-B-restricted (well studied). Public TCR beta signatures were indicative of both CMV infection and a matching HLA type.

Remarks on this clonotype: Its antigen is unknown.

General observations from the study: HLA-C-restricted CMV clonotypes gave the most frequent clonotype in two of eight donors. Of the TCR beta families, the public ones yielded a cumulative frequency that identified carriers of CMV plus the relevant HLA.

TCRdb analysed the reads with MiXCR anew, one entry per CDR3 protein. Counted here are approximately 910,000 distinct CDR3 sequences, roughly 30% occurring once; the ten biggest clones make up roughly 13%. Germline V gene data show CDR1 as LGHNA and CDR2 as YSLEER. V was pared by 4 bases and J by 0 bases, with 8 bases of the junction left unmatched. CDR3 length equals 17 residues. This receptor was obtained from a human donor in good health (CMV status not recorded). Some clones in this sample may be carry-over from other donors' samples. This specimen consisted of cultured CD8+ T cells from PBMCs, obtained from culture after CMV antigen stimulation. V and J are TRBV4-3 and TRBJ2-1, with 8 bases that match TRBD2. CDR3 bases: TGCGCCAGCAGCCTAGGACTAGCCGCTTCCTCCTACAATGAGCAGTTCTTC. Translating it yields CASSLGLAASSYNEQFF.